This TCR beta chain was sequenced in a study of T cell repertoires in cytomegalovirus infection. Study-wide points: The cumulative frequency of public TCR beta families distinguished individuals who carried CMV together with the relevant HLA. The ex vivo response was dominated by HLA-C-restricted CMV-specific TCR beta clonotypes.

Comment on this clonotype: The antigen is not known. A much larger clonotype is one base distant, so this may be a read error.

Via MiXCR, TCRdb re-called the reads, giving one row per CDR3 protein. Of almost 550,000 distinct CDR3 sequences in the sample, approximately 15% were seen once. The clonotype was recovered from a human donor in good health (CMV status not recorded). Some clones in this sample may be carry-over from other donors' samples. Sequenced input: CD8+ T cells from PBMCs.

CDR3 DNA: TGTGCCAGCAGATCGGGACAGACGAACACCGGGGAGCTGTTTTTT. This codes for CASRSGQTNTGELFF. The V call is TRBV28, the J call TRBJ2-2; 7 bases agree with TRBD1. The V gene's germline CDR1 is MDHEN and CDR2 SYDVKM. J gave up 0 bases and V 6 bases, and 4 bases lay outside the gene matches. The CDR3 extends over 15 amino acids.